Listed below are T cell receptor beta chains from one sample, sequenced in a study of beta chain features in type 1 diabetes. Profiled with immunoSEQ multiplex PCR; TCRdb holds only in-frame clones, not every one. The sample has 400,000 or so clones; 10% to 15% are singletons. The source material was naive CD4+ T cells from blood. The receptors shown here come from a woman aged 18-29 years with type 1 diabetes. Each CDR3 is given with its conserved first and last residue. D genes are given only for firm matches. A clone size is listed for some rows: how often the clone was seen (once, few, many), or a class if it is expanded.

CDR3 protein,CDR3 DNA,D gene,J gene,clone size,V gene
CAWSRDLTGTGVHYGYTF,TGTGCCTGGAGCCGAGACCTAACCGGGACAGGGGTGCACTATGGCTACACCTTC,TRBD1,TRBJ1-2,few,TRBV30
CASSQQGGLGYTF,TGTGCCAGCAGCCAGCAGGGGGGACTTGGCTACACCTTC,TRBD1,TRBJ1-2,few,TRBV14
CASSLLNTGELFF,TGTGCCAGCAGCTTACTGAACACCGGGGAGCTGTTTTTT,NA,TRBJ2-2,NA,TRBV13
CASSAGRASYYGYTF,TGTGCCAGCAGCGCCGGGCGGGCGAGTTACTATGGCTACACCTTC,NA,TRBJ1-2,NA,TRBV9
CAWSSPLRQGGTYEQYF,TGTGCCTGGAGTTCTCCACTTCGACAGGGGGGGACCTACGAGCAGTACTTC,TRBD1,TRBJ2-7,NA,TRBV30
CASRPGTSGGAKAGELFF,TGTGCCAGCAGGCCCGGGACTAGCGGGGGGGCCAAGGCCGGGGAGCTGTTTTTT,TRBD2,TRBJ2-2,few,TRBV11-2
CSGQDRATDTQYF,TGCAGCGGACAAGACAGGGCCACAGATACGCAGTATTTT,TRBD1,TRBJ2-3,few,TRBV29-1
CASSLGTSGTYEQYF,TGTGCCAGCAGTTTGGGGACTAGCGGAACCTACGAGCAGTACTTC,TRBD2,TRBJ2-7,NA,TRBV28
CASSQALWAEQFF,TGCGCCAGCAGCCAAGCTCTCTGGGCTGAGCAGTTCTTC,NA,TRBJ2-1,NA,TRBV4-3
CATRQGPYYGYTF,TGTGCCACCAGGCAGGGGCCTTACTATGGCTACACCTTC,NA,TRBJ1-2,few,TRBV28
CASSRGPYEQYF,TGTGCCAGCAGCAGGGGGCCCTACGAGCAGTACTTC,TRBD1,TRBJ2-7,NA,TRBV25-1
CASSSMDPTGRNEQFF,TGTGCCAGCAGTTCGATGGACCCGACAGGGAGGAATGAGCAGTTCTTC,NA,TRBJ2-1,few,TRBV28
CASSITLAGGSGELFF,TGTGCCAGTAGTATAACGCTAGCGGGAGGTTCCGGGGAGCTGTTTTTT,TRBD2,TRBJ2-2,NA,TRBV19
CASSLRGGGNQPQHF,TGCGCCAGCAGCTTAAGAGGGGGCGGCAATCAGCCCCAGCATTTT,TRBD1,TRBJ1-5,NA,TRBV5-1
CASSLGHGGSGANVLTF,TGTGCCAGCAGCTTAGGACACGGGGGTTCAGGGGCCAACGTCCTGACTTTC,NA,TRBJ2-6,few,TRBV7-2
CATSRERQTNTEAFF,TGTGCCACCAGCAGAGAACGGCAGACTAACACTGAAGCTTTCTTT,NA,TRBJ1-1,NA,TRBV15
CASSSRTELNYGYTF,TGTGCCAGCAGCTCCCGGACAGAGCTTAACTATGGCTACACCTTC,NA,TRBJ1-2,NA,TRBV9
CASSLRGTESYGYTF,TGTGCCAGCAGCTTAAGAGGGACAGAATCCTATGGCTACACCTTC,TRBD1,TRBJ1-2,few,TRBV7-9
CSVSAEPGGGTEAFF,TGCAGCGTTTCGGCCGAGCCAGGGGGAGGCACTGAAGCTTTCTTT,TRBD1,TRBJ1-1,few,TRBV29-1
CSARDYLEQYF,TGCAGTGCGAGGGACTACCTGGAGCAGTACTTC,TRBD2,TRBJ2-7,few,TRBV20-1
CASSHERGTGIYEQYF,TGTGCCAGCTCACACGAACGCGGGACAGGGATCTACGAGCAGTACTTC,TRBD1,TRBJ2-7,NA,TRBV18
CASSQSPRAGGGANVLTF,TGCGCCAGCAGTCAATCCCCCAGAGCGGGGGGTGGGGCCAACGTCCTGACTTTC,TRBD2,TRBJ2-6,few,TRBV23-1
CASSSGTAYGYTF,TGTGCCAGCAGCTCCGGGACAGCCTATGGCTACACCTTC,TRBD1,TRBJ1-2,few,TRBV11-2
CASRGSGGSYEQYF,TGTGCCAGCAGGGGTTCGGGTGGCTCCTACGAGCAGTACTTC,NA,TRBJ2-7,NA,TRBV28
CASSLERQSSTDTQYF,TGTGCCAGCAGCTTAGAACGACAGTCTAGCACAGATACGCAGTATTTT,NA,TRBJ2-3,NA,TRBV7-9
CAWRAGGNTEAFF,TGTGCCTGGAGGGCAGGGGGGAACACTGAAGCTTTCTTT,TRBD1,TRBJ1-1,few,TRBV30
CASTLGTGGTEAFF,TGTGCCAGCACCTTGGGGACAGGAGGCACTGAAGCTTTCTTT,TRBD1,TRBJ1-1,few,TRBV28
CASRPTGGYEQYF,TGTGCCAGCAGACCGACAGGGGGCTACGAGCAGTACTTC,TRBD1,TRBJ2-7,few,TRBV6-6
CASSLKGLSQPQHF,TGTGCCAGCAGCTTGAAGGGACTGAGTCAGCCCCAGCATTTT,NA,TRBJ1-5,few,TRBV5-6
CASSPRSYEQYF,TGTGCCAGCTCACCTCGGTCCTACGAGCAGTACTTC,NA,TRBJ2-7,NA,TRBV18
CASSQEGSGGSTDTQYF,TGTGCCAGCAGCCAAGAAGGTAGCGGGGGCAGCACAGATACGCAGTATTTT,TRBD2,TRBJ2-3,few,TRBV4-2